Below, 9 T cell receptor beta chains from the same sample are listed, as sequenced in a study of blood T cell repertoires in COVID-19 (dated by TCRdb to the early 2020s). Library prep was done by the immunoSEQ multiplex PCR assay. TCRdb carries this immuneACCESS record with in-frame sequences only. Its versions omit some clonotypes, under half of them owing to an unresolved V gene in the studies checked, with the rest unexplained. A total of about 81,000 clones appear in this sample, almost 85% of them only once. The ten largest clonotypes hold about 10% of the sample. The sequencing input was peripheral blood. The source is a man aged 55 to 70 with acute or convalescent COVID-19.

This clone was seen just once. The rearrangement joins TRBV19 to TRBJ1-1, with D tentatively TRBD1 (6 bases). Germline V CDR1 and CDR2: LNHDA, SQIVND (reference sequence). The CDR3 runs 13 residues. Deletions cut 10 bases from V and 1 base from J, with 13 bases between. The CDR3 DNA is TGTGCCACATCTTCGGGACAGAACACTGAAGCTTTCTTT. It encodes CATSSGQNTEAFF. Looking up the rest from reference TRBV19 and TRBJ1-1 gives the full variable domain: DGGITQSPKYLFRKEGQNVTLSCEQNLNHDAMYWYRQDPGQGLRLIYYSQIVNDFQKGDIAEGYSVSREKKESFPLTVTSAQKNPTAFYLCATSSGQNTEAFFGQGTRLTVV.

This clone was counted once. The gene calls are TRBV4-1 and TRBJ2-7; 12 bases are a match to TRBD2. Trimming took 3 bases from V and 4 from J; bases not matched to a gene: 13. This CDR3 region has 18 residues. Germline CDR1 reads MGHRA; CDR2 reads YSYEKL. The CDR3 spells CASSQHLAGGTVVYEQYF. In DNA, the CDR3 is TGCGCCAGCAGCCAGCACCTAGCGGGAGGGACGGTTGTTTACGAGCAGTACTTC.

The V call is TRBV19, the J call TRBJ1-3, with D unresolved. Trimming took off 0 bases at V and 6 bases at J, with 6 bases between the two ends. The V gene's germline CDR1 is LNHDA and CDR2 SQIVND (reference sequence). The CDR3 spans 13 residues. CDR3 loop: CASSIDHQNTIYF. The DNA of the CDR3 is TGTGCCAGTAGTATAGATCATCAAAACACCATATATTTT.

J is TRBJ2-7 and V is TRBV6-2 or TRBV6-3, with 10 bases fitting TRBD2. The V gene's germline CDR1 is MNHEY and CDR2 SVGEGT. J lost 5 bases, V lost 2 bases, and 3 bases had no gene match. The CDR3 extends over 14 amino acids. The DNA for the CDR3 is TGTGCCAGCAGTTACGAGCGGGAGGGAGACGAGCAGTACTTC. Translated: CASSYEREGDEQYF.

The chain employs TRBV19 and TRBJ2-7; 9 positions match TRBD1. The CDR3 runs 15 residues. V trimming: 6 bases; J trimming: 4 bases; junction bases outside the gene matches: 10. Germline loops: CDR1 LNHDA, CDR2 SQIVND (reference sequence). In DNA, the CDR3 is TGTGCCAGTAGGCCGGACAGGGGATCACGTTACGAGCAGTACTTC. It yields the protein CASRPDRGSRYEQYF.

The chain combines TRBV7-2 with TRBJ2-3; D possibly corresponds to TRBD1 (5 bases). The germline gives CDR1 SGHTA, CDR2 FQGNSA. CDR3 length: 15 residues. The V and J ends lost 5 bases and 7 bases respectively, with 19 bases between them. This chain's CDR3 is CASSRDSSTLNTQYF. CDR3 in DNA: TGTGCCAGCAGCCGCGACAGTTCCACATTAAATACGCAGTATTTT. The full variable domain, rest sourced from reference TRBV7-2 and TRBJ2-3, is GAGVSQSPSNKVTEKGKDVELRCDPISGHTALYWYRQSLGQGLEFLIYFQGNSAPDKSGLPSDRFSAERTGGSVSTLTIQRTQQEDSAVYLCASSRDSSTLNTQYFGPGTRLTVL.

There are a few counts of this clone. The chain carries TRBV9 and TRBJ1-3; no reliable D call. CDR1 SGDLS and CDR2 YYNGEE come from the germline V gene. There are 17 residues in the CDR3. V dropped 1 base and J dropped 0 bases, with 14 bases sitting between them. The DNA of the CDR3 is TGTGCCAGCAGCGTACGAGCGAGGGCCAGCTCTGGAAACACCATATATTTT. Encoded protein: CASSVRARASSGNTIYF.

This chain joins TRBV28 and TRBJ2-5; TRBD2 aligns across 9 bases. Germline V gene lookup returns CDR1 MDHEN and CDR2 SYDVKM. The length of the CDR3 is 15 residues. With V trimmed by 2 bases and J by 5 bases, 6 bases remained unmatched. The CDR3 is CASSLPAGGVETQYF. In nucleotides, the CDR3 is TGTGCCAGCAGTTTACCAGCGGGAGGCGTTGAGACCCAGTACTTC.

This chain connects TRBV6-5 to TRBJ2-7; TRBD2 matches at 9 bases. The CDR3 is 14 residues long. The trim removed 7 bases at V and 3 bases at J, leaving 7 bases unmatched. The V gene's germline CDR1 is MNHEY and CDR2 SVGAGI. The CDR3 loop reads CASTAGGVSYEQYF. The DNA for the CDR3 is TGTGCCAGCACCGCGGGAGGGGTGAGCTACGAGCAGTACTTC.